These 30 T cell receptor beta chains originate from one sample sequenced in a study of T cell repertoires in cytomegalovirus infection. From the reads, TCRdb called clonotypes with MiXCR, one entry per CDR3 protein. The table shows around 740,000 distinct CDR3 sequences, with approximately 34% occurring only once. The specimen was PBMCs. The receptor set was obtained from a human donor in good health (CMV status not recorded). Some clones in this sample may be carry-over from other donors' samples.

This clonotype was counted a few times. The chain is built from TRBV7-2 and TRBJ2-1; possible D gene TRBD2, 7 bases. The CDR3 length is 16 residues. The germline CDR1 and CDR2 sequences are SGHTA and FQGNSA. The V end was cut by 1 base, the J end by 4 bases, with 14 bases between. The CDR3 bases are TGTGCCAGCAGCTTAGACGCGGGGGCGTTATACAATGAGCAGTTCTTC. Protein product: CASSLDAGALYNEQFF.

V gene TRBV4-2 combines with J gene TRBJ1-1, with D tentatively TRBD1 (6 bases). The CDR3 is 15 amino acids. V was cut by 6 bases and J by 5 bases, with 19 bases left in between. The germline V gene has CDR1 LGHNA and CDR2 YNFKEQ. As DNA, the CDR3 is TGTGCCAGCAGTCGGACAGAAGGGGTCTTTACTGAAGCTTTCTTT. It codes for CASSRTEGVFTEAFF.

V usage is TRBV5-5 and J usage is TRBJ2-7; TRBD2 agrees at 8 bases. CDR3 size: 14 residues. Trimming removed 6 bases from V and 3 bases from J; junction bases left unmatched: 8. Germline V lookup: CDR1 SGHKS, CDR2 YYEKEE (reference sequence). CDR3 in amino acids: CASTPHSGSYEQYF. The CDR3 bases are TGTGCCAGCACCCCCCACAGCGGGAGCTACGAGCAGTACTTC. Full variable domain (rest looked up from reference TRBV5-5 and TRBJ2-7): DAGVTQSPTHLIKTRGQQVTLRCSPISGHKSVSWYQQVLGQGPQFIFQYYEKEERGRGNFPDRFSARQFPNYSSELNVNALLLGDSALYLCASTPHSGSYEQYFGPGTRLTVT.

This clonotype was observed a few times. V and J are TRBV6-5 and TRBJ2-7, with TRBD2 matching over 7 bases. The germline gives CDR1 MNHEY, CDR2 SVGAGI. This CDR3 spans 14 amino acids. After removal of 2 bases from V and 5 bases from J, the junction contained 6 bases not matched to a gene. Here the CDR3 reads CASSYPGGFDEQYF. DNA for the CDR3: TGTGCCAGCAGTTACCCGGGGGGTTTCGACGAGCAGTACTTC.

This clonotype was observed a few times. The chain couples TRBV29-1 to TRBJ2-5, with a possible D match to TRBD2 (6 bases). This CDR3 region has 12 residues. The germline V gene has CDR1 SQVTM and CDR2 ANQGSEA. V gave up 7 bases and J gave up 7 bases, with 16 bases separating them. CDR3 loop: CSGGTPARTQYF. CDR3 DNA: TGCAGCGGGGGGACTCCTGCTAGGACCCAGTACTTC.

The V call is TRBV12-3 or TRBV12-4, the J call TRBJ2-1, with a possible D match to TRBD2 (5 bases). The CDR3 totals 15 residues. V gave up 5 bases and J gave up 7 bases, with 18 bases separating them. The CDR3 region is CASSPLTGNLNEQFF. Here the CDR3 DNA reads TGTGCCAGCAGTCCGTTAACGGGAAATTTAAATGAGCAGTTCTTC.

CDR3 nucleotides: TGTGCCAGCAGCTTTATACAGGGGGCTTCAGCTTTCTTT. This codes for CASSFIQGASAFF. The chain uses TRBV7-9 and TRBJ1-1, with 9 bases lining up with TRBD1. V was pared by 3 bases and J by 10 bases, with 6 bases of the junction left unmatched. Germline V gene sequence: CDR1 SEHNR, CDR2 FQNEAQ (reference sequence). The length of the CDR3 is 13 residues.

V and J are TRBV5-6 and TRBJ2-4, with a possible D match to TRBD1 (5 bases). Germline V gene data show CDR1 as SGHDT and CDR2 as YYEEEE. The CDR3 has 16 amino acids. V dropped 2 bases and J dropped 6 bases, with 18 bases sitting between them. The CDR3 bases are TGTGCCAGCAGCTTCTCCGGGTCCCCAAGGGGAAACATTCAGTACTTC. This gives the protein CASSFSGSPRGNIQYF.

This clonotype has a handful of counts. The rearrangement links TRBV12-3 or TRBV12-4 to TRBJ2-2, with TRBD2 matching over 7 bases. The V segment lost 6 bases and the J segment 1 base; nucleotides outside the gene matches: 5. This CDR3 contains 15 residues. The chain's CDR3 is CASSGGTMNTGELFF. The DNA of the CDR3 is TGTGCCAGCAGCGGGGGGACCATGAACACCGGGGAGCTGTTTTTT.

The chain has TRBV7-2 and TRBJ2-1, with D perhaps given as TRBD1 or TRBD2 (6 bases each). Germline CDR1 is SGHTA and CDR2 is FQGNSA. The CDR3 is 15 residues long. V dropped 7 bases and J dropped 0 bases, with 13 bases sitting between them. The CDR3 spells CASILGGSSYNEQFF. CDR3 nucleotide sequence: TGTGCCAGCATTTTAGGGGGGAGCTCCTACAATGAGCAGTTCTTC.

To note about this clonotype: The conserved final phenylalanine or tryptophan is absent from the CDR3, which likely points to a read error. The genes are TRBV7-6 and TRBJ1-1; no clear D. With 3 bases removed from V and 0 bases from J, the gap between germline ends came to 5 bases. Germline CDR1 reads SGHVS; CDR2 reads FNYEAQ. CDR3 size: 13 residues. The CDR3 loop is CASSFNMNTEAFL. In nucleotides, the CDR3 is TGTGCCAGCAGCTTCAATATGAACACTGAAGCTTTCTTG.

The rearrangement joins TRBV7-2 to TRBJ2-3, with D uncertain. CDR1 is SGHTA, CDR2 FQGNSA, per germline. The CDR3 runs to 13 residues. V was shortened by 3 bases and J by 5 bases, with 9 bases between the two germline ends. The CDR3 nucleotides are TGTGCCAGCAGCTTCGTCCCCCTAGATACGCAGTATTTT. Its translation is CASSFVPLDTQYF. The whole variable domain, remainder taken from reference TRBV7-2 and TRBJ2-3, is GAGVSQSPSNKVTEKGKDVELRCDPISGHTALYWYRQSLGQGLEFLIYFQGNSAPDKSGLPSDRFSAERTGGSVSTLTIQRTQQEDSAVYLCASSFVPLDTQYFGPGTRLTVL.

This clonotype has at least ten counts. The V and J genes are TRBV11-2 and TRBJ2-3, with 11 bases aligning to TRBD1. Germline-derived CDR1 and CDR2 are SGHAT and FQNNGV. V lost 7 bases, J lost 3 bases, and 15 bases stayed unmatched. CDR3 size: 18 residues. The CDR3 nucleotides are TGTGCCAGCAACCTTAGACGAGGACAGGGGGCGAGGACAGATACGCAGTATTTT. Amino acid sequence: CASNLRRGQGARTDTQYF.

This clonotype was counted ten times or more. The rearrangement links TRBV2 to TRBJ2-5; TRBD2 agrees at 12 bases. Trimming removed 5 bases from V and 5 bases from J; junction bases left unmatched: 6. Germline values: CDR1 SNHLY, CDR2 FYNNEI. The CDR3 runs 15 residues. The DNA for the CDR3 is TGTGCCAGCAGTCGGACTAGCGGGATGGGGGAGACCCAGTACTTC. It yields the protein CASSRTSGMGETQYF. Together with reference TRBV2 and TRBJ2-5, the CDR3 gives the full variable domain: EPEVTQTPSHQVTQMGQEVILRCVPISNHLYFYWYRQILGQKVEFLVSFYNNEISEKSEIFDDQFSVERPDGSNFTLKIRSTKLEDSAMYFCASSRTSGMGETQYFGPGTRLLVL.

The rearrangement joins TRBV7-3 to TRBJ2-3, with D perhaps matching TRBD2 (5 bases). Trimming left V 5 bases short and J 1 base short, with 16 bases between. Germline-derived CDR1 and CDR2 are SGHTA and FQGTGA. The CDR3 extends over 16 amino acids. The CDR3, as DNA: TGTGCCAGCAGCCCCGCCGGGGTTTGGGGCACAGATACGCAGTATTTT. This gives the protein CASSPAGVWGTDTQYF.

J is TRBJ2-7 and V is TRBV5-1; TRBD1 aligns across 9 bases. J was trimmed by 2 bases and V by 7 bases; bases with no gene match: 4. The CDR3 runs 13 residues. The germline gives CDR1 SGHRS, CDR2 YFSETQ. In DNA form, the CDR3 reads TGCGCCAGCCAGGGACAGGGAGCCTACGAGCAGTACTTC. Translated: CASQGQGAYEQYF. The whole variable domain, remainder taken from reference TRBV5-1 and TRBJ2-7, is KAGVTQTPRYLIKTRGQQVTLSCSPISGHRSVSWYQQTPGQGLQFLFEYFSETQRNKGNFPGRFSGRQFSNSRSEMNVSTLELGDSALYLCASQGQGAYEQYFGPGTRLTVT.

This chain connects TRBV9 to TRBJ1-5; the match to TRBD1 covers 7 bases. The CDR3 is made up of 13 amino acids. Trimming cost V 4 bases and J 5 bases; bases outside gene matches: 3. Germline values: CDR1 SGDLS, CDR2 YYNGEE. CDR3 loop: CASSSTGDQPQHF. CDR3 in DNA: TGTGCCAGCAGCTCCACAGGGGATCAGCCCCAGCATTTT.

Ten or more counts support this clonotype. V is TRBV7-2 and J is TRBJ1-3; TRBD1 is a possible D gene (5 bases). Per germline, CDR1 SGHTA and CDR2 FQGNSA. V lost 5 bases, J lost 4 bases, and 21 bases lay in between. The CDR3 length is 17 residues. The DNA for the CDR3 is TGTGCCAGCAGCACCCGGGACGGCATTTTCCGCGGAAACACCATATATTTT. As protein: CASSTRDGIFRGNTIYF.

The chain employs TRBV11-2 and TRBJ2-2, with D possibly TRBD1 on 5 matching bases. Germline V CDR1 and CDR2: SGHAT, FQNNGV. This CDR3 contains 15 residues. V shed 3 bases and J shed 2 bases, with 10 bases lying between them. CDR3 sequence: CASSFRTINTGELFF. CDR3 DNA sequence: TGTGCCAGCAGCTTTAGGACAATAAACACCGGGGAGCTGTTTTTT.

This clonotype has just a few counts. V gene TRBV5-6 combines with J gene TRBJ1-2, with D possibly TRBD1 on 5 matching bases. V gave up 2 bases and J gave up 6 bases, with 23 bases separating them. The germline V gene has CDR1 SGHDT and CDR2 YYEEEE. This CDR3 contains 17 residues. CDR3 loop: CASSFSSGGFFENGYTF. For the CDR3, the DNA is TGTGCCAGCAGCTTCTCCTCGGGGGGGTTTTTTGAGAATGGCTACACCTTC.

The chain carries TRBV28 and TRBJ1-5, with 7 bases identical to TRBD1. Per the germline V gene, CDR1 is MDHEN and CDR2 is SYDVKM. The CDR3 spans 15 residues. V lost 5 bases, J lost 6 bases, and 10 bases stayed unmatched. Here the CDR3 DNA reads TGTGCCAGCAGTCCAAAAAGACAGGGAAGTCAGCCCCAGCATTTT. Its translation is CASSPKRQGSQPQHF.

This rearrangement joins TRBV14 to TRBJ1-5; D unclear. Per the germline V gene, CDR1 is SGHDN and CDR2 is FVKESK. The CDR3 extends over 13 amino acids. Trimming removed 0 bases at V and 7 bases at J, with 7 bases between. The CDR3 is CASSQEMGQPQHF. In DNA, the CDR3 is TGTGCCAGCAGCCAAGAGATGGGGCAGCCCCAGCATTTT.

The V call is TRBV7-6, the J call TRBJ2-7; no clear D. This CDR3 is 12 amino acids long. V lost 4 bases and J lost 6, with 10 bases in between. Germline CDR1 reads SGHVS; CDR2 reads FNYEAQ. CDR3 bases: TGTGCCAGCAGCTCCCAGGCGTCCGAGCAGTACTTC. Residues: CASSSQASEQYF.

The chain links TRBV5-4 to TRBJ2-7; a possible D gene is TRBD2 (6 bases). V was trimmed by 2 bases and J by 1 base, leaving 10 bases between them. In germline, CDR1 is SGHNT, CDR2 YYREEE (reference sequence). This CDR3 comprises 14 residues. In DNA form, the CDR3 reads TGTGCCAGCAGCTTCGAGACTAGTTCCTACGAGCAGTACTTC. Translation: CASSFETSSYEQYF.

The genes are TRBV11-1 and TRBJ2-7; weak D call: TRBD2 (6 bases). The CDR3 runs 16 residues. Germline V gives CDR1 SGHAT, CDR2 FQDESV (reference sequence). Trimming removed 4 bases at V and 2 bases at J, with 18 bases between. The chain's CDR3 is CASSSADYPYTYEQYF. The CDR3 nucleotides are TGTGCCAGCAGCTCCGCGGACTATCCATACACCTACGAGCAGTACTTC.

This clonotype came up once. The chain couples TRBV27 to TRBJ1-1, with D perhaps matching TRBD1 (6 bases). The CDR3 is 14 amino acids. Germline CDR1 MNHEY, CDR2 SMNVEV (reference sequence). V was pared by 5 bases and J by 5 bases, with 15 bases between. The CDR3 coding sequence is TGTGCCAGCAGTCTCGGGACATTAAGGACTGAAGCTTTCTTT. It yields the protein CASSLGTLRTEAFF.

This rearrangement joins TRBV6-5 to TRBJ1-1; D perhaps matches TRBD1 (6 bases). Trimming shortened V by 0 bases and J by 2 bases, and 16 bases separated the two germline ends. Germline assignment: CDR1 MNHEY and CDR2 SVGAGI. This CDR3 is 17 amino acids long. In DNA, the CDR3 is TGTGCCAGCAGTTACTCGGGGGGCGCAGAAATTAACACTGAAGCTTTCTTT. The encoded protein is CASSYSGGAEINTEAFF.

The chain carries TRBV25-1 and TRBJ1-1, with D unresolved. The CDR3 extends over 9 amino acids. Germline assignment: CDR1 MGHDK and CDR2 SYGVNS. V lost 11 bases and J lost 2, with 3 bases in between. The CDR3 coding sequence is TGTGCCCGAAACACTGAAGCTTTCTTT. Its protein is CARNTEAFF.

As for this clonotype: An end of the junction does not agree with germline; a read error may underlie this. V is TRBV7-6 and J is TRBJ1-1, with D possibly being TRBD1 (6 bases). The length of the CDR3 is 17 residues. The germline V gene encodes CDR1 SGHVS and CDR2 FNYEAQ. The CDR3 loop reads CTSSSSSGQSGNTEAFF. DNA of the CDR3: TGTACCAGCAGCTCTAGTAGTGGACAGTCCGGGAACACTGAAGCTTTCTTT. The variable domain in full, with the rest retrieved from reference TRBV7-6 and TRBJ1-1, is GAGVSQSPRYKVTKRGQDVALRCDPISGHVSLYWYRQALGQGPEFLTYFNYEAQQDKSGLPNDRFSAERPEGSISTLTIQRTEQRDSAMYRCTSSSSSGQSGNTEAFFGQGTRLTVV.

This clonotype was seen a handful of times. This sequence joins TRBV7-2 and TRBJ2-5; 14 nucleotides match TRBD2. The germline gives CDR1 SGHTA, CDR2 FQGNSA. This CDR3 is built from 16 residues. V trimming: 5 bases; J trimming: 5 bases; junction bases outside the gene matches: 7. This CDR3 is CASSPGTSGRQETQYF. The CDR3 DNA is TGTGCCAGCAGCCCCGGGACTAGCGGGAGACAGGAGACCCAGTACTTC.